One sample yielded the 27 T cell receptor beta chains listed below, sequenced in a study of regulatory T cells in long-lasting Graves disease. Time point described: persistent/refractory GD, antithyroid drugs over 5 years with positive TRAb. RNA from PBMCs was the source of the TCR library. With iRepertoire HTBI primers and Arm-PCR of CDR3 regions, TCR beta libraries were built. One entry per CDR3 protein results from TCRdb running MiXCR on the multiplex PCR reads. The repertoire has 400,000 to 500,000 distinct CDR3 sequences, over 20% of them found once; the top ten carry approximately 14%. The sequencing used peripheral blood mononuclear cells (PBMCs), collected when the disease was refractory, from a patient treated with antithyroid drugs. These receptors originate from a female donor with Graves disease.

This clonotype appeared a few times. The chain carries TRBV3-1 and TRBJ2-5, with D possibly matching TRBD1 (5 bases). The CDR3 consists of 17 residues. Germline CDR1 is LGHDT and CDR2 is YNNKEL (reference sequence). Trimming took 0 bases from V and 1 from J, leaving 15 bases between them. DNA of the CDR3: TGTGCCAGCAGCCAAGATATCAGGGCCTACACCCAAGAGACCCAGTACTTC. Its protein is CASSQDIRAYTQETQYF.

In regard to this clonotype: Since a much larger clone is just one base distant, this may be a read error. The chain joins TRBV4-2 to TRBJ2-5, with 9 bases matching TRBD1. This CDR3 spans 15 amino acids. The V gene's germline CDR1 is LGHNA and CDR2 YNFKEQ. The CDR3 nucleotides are TGTGCCAGCAGCCAAGTTCGGGACAGGGAAGAGACCCAGTGCTTC. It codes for CASSQVRDREETQCF.

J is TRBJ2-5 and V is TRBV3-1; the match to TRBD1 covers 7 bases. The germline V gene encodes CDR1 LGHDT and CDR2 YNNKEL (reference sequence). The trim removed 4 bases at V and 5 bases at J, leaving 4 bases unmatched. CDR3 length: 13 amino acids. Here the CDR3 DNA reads TGTGCCAGCAGCCGGGGACAGTGGGAGACCCAGTACTTC. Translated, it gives CASSRGQWETQYF.

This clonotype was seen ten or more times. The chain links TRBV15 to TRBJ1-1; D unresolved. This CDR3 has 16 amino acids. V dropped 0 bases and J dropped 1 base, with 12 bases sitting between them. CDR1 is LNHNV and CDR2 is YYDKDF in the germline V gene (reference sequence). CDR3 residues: CATSRDQGPSNTEAFF. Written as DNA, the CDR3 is TGTGCCACCAGCAGAGACCAAGGACCGTCGAACACTGAAGCTTTCTTT. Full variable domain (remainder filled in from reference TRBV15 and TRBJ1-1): DAMVIQNPRYQVTQFGKPVTLSCSQTLNHNVMYWYQQKSSQAPKLLFHYYDKDFNNEADTPDNFQSRRPNTSFCFLDIRSPGLGDTAMYLCATSRDQGPSNTEAFFGQGTRLTVV.

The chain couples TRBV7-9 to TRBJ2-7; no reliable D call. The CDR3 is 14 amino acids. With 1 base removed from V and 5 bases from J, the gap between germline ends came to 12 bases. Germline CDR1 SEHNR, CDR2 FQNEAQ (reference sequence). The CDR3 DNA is TGTGCCAGCAGCTTAGTAGCTGGGGATCACGAGCAGTACTTC. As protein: CASSLVAGDHEQYF.

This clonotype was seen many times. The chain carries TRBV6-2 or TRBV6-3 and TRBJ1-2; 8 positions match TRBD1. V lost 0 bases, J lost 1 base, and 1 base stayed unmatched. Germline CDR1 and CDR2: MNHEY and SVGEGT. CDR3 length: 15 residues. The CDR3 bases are TGTGCCAGCAGTTACTCGGGACAGGATAACTATGGCTACACCTTC. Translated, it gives CASSYSGQDNYGYTF.

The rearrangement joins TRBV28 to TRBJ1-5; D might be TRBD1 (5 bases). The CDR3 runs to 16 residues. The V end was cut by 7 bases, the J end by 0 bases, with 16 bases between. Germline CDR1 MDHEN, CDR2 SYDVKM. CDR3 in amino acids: CASTPGGRYSNQPQHF. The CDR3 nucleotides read TGTGCCAGCACCCCCGGGGGGAGATATAGCAATCAGCCCCAGCATTTT.

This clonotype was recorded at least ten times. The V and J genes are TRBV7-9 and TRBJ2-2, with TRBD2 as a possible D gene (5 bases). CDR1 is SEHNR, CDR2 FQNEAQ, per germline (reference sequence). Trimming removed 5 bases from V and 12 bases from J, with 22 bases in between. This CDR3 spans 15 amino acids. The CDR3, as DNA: TGTGCCAGCAGCATTCGGGGAGCTGGTAAAGAAAAGCTGTTTTTT. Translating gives CASSIRGAGKEKLFF.

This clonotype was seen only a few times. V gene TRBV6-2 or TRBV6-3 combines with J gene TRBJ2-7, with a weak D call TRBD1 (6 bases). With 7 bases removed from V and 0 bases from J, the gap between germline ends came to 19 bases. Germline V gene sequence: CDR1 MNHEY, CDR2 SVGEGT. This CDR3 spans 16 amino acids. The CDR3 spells CASMGAAGPDSYEQYF. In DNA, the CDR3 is TGTGCCAGCATGGGGGCGGCAGGCCCTGACTCCTACGAGCAGTACTTC.

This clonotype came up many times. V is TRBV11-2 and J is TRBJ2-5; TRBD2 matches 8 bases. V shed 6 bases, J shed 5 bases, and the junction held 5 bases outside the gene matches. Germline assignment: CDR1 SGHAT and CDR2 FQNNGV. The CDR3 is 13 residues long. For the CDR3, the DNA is TGTGCCAGCAGTTACACGGGAGGGGAGACCCAGTACTTC. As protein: CASSYTGGETQYF.

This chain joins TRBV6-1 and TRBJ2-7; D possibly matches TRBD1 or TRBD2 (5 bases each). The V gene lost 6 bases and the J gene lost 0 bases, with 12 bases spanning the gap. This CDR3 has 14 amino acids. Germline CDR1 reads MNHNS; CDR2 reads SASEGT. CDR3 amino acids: CASRPGTVSYEQYF. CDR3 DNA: TGTGCCAGCAGACCCGGGACCGTCTCCTACGAGCAGTACTTC.

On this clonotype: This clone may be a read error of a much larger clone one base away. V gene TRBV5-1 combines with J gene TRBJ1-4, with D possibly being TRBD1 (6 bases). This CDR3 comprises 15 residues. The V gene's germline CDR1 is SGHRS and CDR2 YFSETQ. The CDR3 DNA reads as TGCGCCAGCAGCTTGGACGGGGGGCTCGGGGAAAAACTGTCTTTT. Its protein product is CASSLDGGLGEKLSF.

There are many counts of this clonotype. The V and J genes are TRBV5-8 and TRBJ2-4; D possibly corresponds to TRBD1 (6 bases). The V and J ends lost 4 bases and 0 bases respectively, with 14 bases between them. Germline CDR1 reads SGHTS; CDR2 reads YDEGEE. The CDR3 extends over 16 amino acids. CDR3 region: CASSPGQIIAKNIQYF. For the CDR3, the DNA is TGTGCCAGCAGCCCAGGACAGATAATAGCCAAAAACATTCAGTACTTC.

The CDR3 DNA follows: TGTGCCAGCAGCCAAGCGCTAGCTAACTATGGCTACACCTTC. It yields the protein CASSQALANYGYTF. The genes are TRBV6-2 or TRBV6-3 and TRBJ1-2; no clear D gene. V was shortened by 6 bases and J by 0 bases, with 11 bases between the two germline ends. The CDR3 extends over 14 amino acids. CDR1 and CDR2 (germline): MNHEY, SVGEGT.

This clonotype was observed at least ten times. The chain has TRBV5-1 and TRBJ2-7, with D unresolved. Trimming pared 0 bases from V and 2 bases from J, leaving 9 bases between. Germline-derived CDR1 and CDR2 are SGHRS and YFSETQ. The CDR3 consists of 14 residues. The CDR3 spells CASSLASVTYEQYF. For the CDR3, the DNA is TGCGCCAGCAGCTTGGCCAGCGTCACCTACGAGCAGTACTTC.

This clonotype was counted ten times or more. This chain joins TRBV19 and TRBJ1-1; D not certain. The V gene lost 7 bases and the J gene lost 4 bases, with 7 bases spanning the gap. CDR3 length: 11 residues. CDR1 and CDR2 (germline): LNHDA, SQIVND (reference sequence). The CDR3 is CASIRATEAFF. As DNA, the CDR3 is TGTGCCAGTATTAGGGCCACTGAAGCTTTCTTT.

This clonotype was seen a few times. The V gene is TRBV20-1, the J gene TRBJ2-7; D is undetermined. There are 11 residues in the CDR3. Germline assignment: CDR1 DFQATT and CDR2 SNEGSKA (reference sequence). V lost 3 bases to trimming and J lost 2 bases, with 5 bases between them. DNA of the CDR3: TGCAGTGCTAGTCGTGCCTACGAGCAGTACTTC. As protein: CSASRAYEQYF.

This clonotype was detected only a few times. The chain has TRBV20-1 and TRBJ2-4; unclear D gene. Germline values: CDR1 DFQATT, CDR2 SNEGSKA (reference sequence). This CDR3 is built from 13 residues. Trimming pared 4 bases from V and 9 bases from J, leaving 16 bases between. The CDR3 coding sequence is TGCAGTGCTACCAGCGCCCTAGTAAGCATTCAGTACTTC. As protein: CSATSALVSIQYF.

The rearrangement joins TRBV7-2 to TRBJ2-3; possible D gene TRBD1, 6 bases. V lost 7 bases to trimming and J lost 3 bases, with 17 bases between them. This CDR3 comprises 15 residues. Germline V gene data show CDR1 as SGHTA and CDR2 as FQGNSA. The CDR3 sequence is CASNKPGAVTDTQYF. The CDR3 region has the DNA TGTGCCAGCAACAAACCAGGGGCCGTTACAGATACGCAGTATTTT.

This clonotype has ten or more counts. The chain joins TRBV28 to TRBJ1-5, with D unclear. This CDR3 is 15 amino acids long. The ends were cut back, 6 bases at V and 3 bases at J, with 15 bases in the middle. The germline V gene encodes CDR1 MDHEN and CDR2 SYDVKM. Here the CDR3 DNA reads TGTGCCAGCAGCCTCGCGGACGGAAACAATCAGCCCCAGCATTTT. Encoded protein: CASSLADGNNQPQHF.

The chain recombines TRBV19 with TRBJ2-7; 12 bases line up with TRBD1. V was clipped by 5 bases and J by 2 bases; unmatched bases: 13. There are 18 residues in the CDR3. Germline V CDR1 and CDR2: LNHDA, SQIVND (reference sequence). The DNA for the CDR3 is TGTGCCAGTAGTCTGTCCGGGACAGGGGGCGCTTCTACCTACGAGCAGTACTTC. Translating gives CASSLSGTGGASTYEQYF.

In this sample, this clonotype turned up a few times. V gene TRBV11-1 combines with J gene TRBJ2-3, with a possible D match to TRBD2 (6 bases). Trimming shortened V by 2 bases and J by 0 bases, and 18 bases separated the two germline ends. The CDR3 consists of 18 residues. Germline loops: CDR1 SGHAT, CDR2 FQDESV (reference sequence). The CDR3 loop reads CASSLLRPGETSTDTQYF. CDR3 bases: TGTGCCAGCAGCTTACTTCGGCCGGGGGAGACTAGCACAGATACGCAGTATTTT.

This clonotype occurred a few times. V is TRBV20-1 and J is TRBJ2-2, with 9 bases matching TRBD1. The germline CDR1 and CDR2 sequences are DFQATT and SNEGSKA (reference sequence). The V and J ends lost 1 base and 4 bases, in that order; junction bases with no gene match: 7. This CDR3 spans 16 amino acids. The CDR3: CSARGLQGALTGELFF. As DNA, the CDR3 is TGCAGTGCTAGAGGCTTACAGGGGGCGCTCACCGGGGAGCTGTTTTTT.

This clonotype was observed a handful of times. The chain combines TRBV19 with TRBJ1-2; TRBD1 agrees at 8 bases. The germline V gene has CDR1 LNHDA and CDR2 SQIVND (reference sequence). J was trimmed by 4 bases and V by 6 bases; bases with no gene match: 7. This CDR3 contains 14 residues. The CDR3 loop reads CASSIDRGGYGYTF. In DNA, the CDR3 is TGTGCCAGTAGCATCGACAGGGGAGGCTATGGCTACACCTTC.

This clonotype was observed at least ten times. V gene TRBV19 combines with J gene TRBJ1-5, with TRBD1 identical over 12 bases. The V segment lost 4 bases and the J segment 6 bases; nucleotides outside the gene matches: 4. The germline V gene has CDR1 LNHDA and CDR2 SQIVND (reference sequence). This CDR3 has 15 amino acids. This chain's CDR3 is CASSRGQGAGQPQHF. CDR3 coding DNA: TGTGCCAGTAGTAGGGGACAGGGGGCGGGTCAGCCCCAGCATTTT.

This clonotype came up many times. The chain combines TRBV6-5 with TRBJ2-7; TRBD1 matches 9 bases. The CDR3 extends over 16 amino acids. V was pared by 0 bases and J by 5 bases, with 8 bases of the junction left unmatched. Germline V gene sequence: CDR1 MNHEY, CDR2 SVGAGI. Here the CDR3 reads CASSYSLDRGKHEQYF. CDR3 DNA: TGTGCCAGCAGTTACTCGCTCGACAGGGGGAAGCACGAGCAGTACTTC.

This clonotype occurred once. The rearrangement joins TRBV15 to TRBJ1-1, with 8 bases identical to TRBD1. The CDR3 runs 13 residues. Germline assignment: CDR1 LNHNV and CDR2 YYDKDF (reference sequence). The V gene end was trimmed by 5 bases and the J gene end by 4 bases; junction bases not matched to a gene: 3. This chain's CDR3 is CATSLTGVTEAFF. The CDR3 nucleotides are TGTGCCACCAGCCTGACAGGGGTCACTGAAGCTTTCTTT.